The rows below give T cell receptor beta chains drawn from one sample of a study of T cell repertoires in cytomegalovirus infection. Using its own MiXCR run on the reads, TCRdb lists one record per CDR3 protein. Altogether just under 300,000 distinct CDR3 sequences are present, about a tenth being singletons, with the ten largest covering around 2.5%. Sequencing was done on a sample of PBMCs. The source is a human donor in good health (CMV status not recorded). Some clones in this sample may be carry-over from other donors' samples. The CDR3 runs from the conserved cysteine through the conserved F or W. The D gene is left open where the match is weak. Where a row states a size, it is once, few, many or the class of an expanded clone; other rows omit it.

TRBV11-2	TRBJ2-2	-	many	TGTGCCAGCAGCTTAGTAGCACAGCGCACCGGGGAGCTGTTTTTT	CASSLVAQRTGELFF
TRBV11-3	TRBJ2-3	TRBD2	many	TGTGCCAGCAGCTTAGGACTAGCGGGGGCCATAGATACGCAGTATTTT	CASSLGLAGAIDTQYF
TRBV28	TRBJ2-5	-	many	TGTGCCAGCAGTTTAACTCCCGGGAGCCAAGAGACCCAGTACTTC	CASSLTPGSQETQYF
TRBV20-1	TRBJ1-1	-	few	TGCAGTGCTTCCCAGGACCGGGGGACTGAAGCTTTCTTT	CSASQDRGTEAFF
TRBV20-1	TRBJ2-2	TRBD1	few	TGCAGTGCTAGATCCGGGACAGGGGCTGGGACCGGGGAGCTGTTTTTT	CSARSGTGAGTGELFF
TRBV12-3/TRBV12-4	TRBJ2-3	-	many	TGTGCCAGCAGCCACGCCGGTCCCGGGAAATACACAGATACGCAGTATTTT	CASSHAGPGKYTDTQYF
TRBV5-1	TRBJ1-1	-	-	TGCGCCAGCAGGCACGGAGGACAGTTGAACACTGAAGCTTTCTTT	CASRHGGQLNTEAFF
TRBV5-1	TRBJ1-4	-	many	TGCGCCAGCAGCTTGGCCACGGGGACAACTAATGAAAAACTGTTTTTT	CASSLATGTTNEKLFF
TRBV7-9	TRBJ2-1	TRBD2	many	TGTGCCAGCAGCTCCGCGGCGGGGGGTTACAATGAGCAGTTCTTC	CASSSAAGGYNEQFF
TRBV12-3/TRBV12-4	TRBJ1-1	-	many	TGTGCCAGCAGCCGGATAGGCAGGACTGAAGCTTTCTTT	CASSRIGRTEAFF
TRBV20-1	TRBJ2-7	-	many	TGCAGCGCCAGAGCCCCCAGCGAGCAGTACTTC	CSARAPSEQYF
TRBV27	TRBJ2-1	TRBD2	many	TGTGCCAGCAGTTCCCTCGCGGGGGGGCCCCTTGAGACCTACAATGAGCAGTTCTTC	CASSSLAGGPLETYNEQFF
TRBV29-1	TRBJ1-2	-	many	TGCAGCGTTGAAGATCTTGGCGGCGGCTACACCTTC	CSVEDLGGGYTF
TRBV20-1	TRBJ2-1	TRBD2	many	TGCAGTGCTAGAGATCTCGTAGGTAGCGGGGGGCCCTCCTACAATGAGCAGTTCTTC	CSARDLVGSGGPSYNEQFF
TRBV11-2	TRBJ2-1	-	-	TGTGCCAGCAGCCCGGGACTCCTTAACTACAATGAGCAGTTCTTC	CASSPGLLNYNEQFF
TRBV6-1	TRBJ1-3	TRBD1	many	TGTGCCAGCAGCTTACAGGGGGTCTCTGGAAACACCATATATTTT	CASSLQGVSGNTIYF
TRBV10-3	TRBJ1-5	-	many	TGTGCCATCAGGGCGGGGGTGGATCAGCCCCAGCATTTT	CAIRAGVDQPQHF
TRBV7-8	TRBJ2-5	-	many	TGTGCCAGCAGCCAGGTCGGAGGGCGGACCCAGTACTTC	CASSQVGGRTQYF
TRBV6-5	TRBJ2-7	TRBD2	many	TGTGCCAGCAGTTACACCCTAGCGGGGAGATTTTACGAGCAGTACTTC	CASSYTLAGRFYEQYF
TRBV7-8	TRBJ1-2	-	-	TGTGCCAGCAGCGCCACCGGGTCCACCCTTTATGGCTACACCTTC	CASSATGSTLYGYTF
TRBV4-3	TRBJ2-2	-	many	TGCGCCAGCAGCCAAGATCGGGGGTTTGGGCTGTTTTTT	CASSQDRGFGLFF
TRBV15	TRBJ2-4	-	many	TGTGCCACCAGCAGCGGGACACTAAAAAACATTCAGTACTTC	CATSSGTLKNIQYF
TRBV7-8	TRBJ2-3	TRBD1	many	TGTGCCAGCAGCGGCCGGACAGGTCACAGGGATACGCAGTATTTT	CASSGRTGHRDTQYF
TRBV6-1	TRBJ2-1	TRBD2	many	TGTGCCAGCAGTGAATTGCGGGGGAATGAGCAGTTCTTC	CASSELRGNEQFF
TRBV6-2/TRBV6-3	TRBJ1-2	-	many	TGTGCCAGCGGTAACGGAATCCATGGCTACACCTTC	CASGNGIHGYTF
TRBV20-1	TRBJ2-3	-	-	TGCAGTGCTAGGATGGGGAGCACAGATACGCAGTATTTT	CSARMGSTDTQYF
TRBV28	TRBJ1-2	TRBD1	many	TGTGCCAGCAGTCTAACAGGGGAAATTTTTGGCTACACCTTC	CASSLTGEIFGYTF
TRBV7-2	TRBJ2-3	-	many	TGTGCCAGCAGCCAAAGTTTTGGCACAGATACGCAGTATTTT	CASSQSFGTDTQYF
TRBV28	TRBJ1-1	-	many	TGTGCCAGCATTGCCGGCGGGGGACTTAACACTGAAGCTTTCTTT	CASIAGGGLNTEAFF
TRBV7-2	TRBJ2-5	TRBD1	many	TGTGCCAGCAGCTTAGTGACAGGGGCTCCTTCGGGGACCCAGTACTTC	CASSLVTGAPSGTQYF
TRBV20-1	TRBJ2-1	-	-	TGCAGTGCTAGATCAACCCCAAGAAATGAGCAGTTCTTC	CSARSTPRNEQFF
TRBV12-3/TRBV12-4	TRBJ2-1	TRBD1	many	TGTGCCAGCAGTTTCTCAGGACAGGGGCTCATTAATGAGCAGTTCTTC	CASSFSGQGLINEQFF
TRBV6-5	TRBJ1-1	-	many	TGTGCCAGCAGTTACGGCGACAGGCGGAACACTGAAGCTTTCTTT	CASSYGDRRNTEAFF
TRBV20-1	TRBJ2-5	-	many	TGCAGTGCCACCCTTGTCCAAGAGACCCAGTACTTC	CSATLVQETQYF
TRBV20-1	TRBJ2-2	TRBD2	-	TGCAGTGCTGACTCTAGCGGGGGGATCACCGGGGAGCTGTTTTTT	CSADSSGGITGELFF
TRBV5-1	TRBJ2-4	-	few	TGCGCCAGCAGCCGGGACGGAAAAAACATTCAGTACTTC	CASSRDGKNIQYF
TRBV7-2	TRBJ2-5	-	many	TGTGCCAGCAGCTTAGCCTTGGACTGGATACAACAAGAGACCCAGTACTTC	CASSLALDWIQQETQYF
TRBV7-2	TRBJ1-2	-	many	TGTGCCAGCAGCTCCGGGACAAGGATGGCCGTCTTC	CASSSGTRMAVF
TRBV12-3/TRBV12-4	TRBJ2-7	-	many	TGTGCCAGCAGTCATCAGGGTAGGGGCTACGAGCAGTACTTC	CASSHQGRGYEQYF
TRBV4-1	TRBJ2-3	TRBD2	many	TGCGCCAGCAGCCTCTCCTCGGCCCGGGGGGAAGATACGCAGTATTTT	CASSLSSARGEDTQYF
TRBV6-2/TRBV6-3	TRBJ1-2	-	many	TGTGCCAGCAGTTACTCTCCATTGGGGACGGATGGCTACACCTTC	CASSYSPLGTDGYTF
TRBV29-1	TRBJ2-3	-	many	TGCAGCGTTGAAAGATTAGCCGCAGATACGCAGTATTTT	CSVERLAADTQYF
TRBV7-2	TRBJ1-1	TRBD1	many	TGTGCCAGCAGCTTACAGGGGGGGCCCACTGAAGCTTTCTTT	CASSLQGGPTEAFF
TRBV7-2	TRBJ1-1	-	many	TGTGCCAGCAGCCGAATGGTGGGGGGCACTGAAGCTTTCTTT	CASSRMVGGTEAFF
TRBV11-2	TRBJ1-4	-	-	TGTGCCAGCAGCTGGGGGGCGGGGGAAAAACTGTTTTTT	CASSWGAGEKLFF
TRBV29-1	TRBJ2-2	-	many	TGCAGCGTTGAAATTGCGATGTCCACCGGGGAGCTGTTTTTT	CSVEIAMSTGELFF
TRBV6-1	TRBJ2-1	-	many	TGTGCCAGCACCCCTCAAACTAGTGGGGATTACAATGAGCAGTTCTTC	CASTPQTSGDYNEQFF
TRBV6-6	TRBJ1-1	-	-	TGTGCCAGCAGTTACTCGAGTTATAACACTGAAGCTTTCTTT	CASSYSSYNTEAFF
TRBV19	TRBJ1-4	TRBD1	many	TGTGCCAGTAGTTCCGACAGGGGTAGGAATGAAAAACTGTTTTTT	CASSSDRGRNEKLFF
TRBV29-1	TRBJ2-1	-	many	TGCAGCGTTGAAGACAGCTACCCTAGCTCCTACAATGAGCAGTTCTTC	CSVEDSYPSSYNEQFF
TRBV29-1	TRBJ2-6	-	few	TGCAGCGTTGTGGTTGCCTCTGGGGCCAACGTCCTGACTTTC	CSVVVASGANVLTF
TRBV12-3/TRBV12-4	TRBJ2-1	-	many	TGTGCCAGCAGTTTGAAGTCCTACAATGAGCAGTTCTTC	CASSLKSYNEQFF